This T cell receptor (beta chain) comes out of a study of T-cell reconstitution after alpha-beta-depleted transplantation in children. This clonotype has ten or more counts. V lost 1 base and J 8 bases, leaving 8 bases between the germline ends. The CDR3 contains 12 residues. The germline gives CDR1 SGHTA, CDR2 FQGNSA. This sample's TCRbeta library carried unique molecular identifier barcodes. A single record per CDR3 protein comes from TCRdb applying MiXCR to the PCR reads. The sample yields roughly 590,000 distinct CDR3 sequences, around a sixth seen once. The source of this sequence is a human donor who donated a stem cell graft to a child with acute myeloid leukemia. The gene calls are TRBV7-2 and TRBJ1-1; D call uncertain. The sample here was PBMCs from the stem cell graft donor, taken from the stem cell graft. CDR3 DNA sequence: TGTGCCAGCAGCTTAGTGGGGTTAGAAGCTTTCTTT. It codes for CASSLVGLEAFF.